This TCR beta chain was recorded in a study of glioma-infiltrating T cells after dendritic cell vaccination. Study as a whole: Dendritic cell vaccination trial patients had either newly diagnosed or recurrent glioblastoma.

All glioblastoma patients lacked an isocitrate dehydrogenase mutation. Before vaccination, two weeks after the third vaccination, and at progression, PBMC were collected. Primers: 60 V beta forward and 13 J beta reverse. TCRdb's table, derived via immunoSEQ multiplex PCR, lists solely in-frame clones and lacks some. The data show around 32,000 clones, around nine tenths seen once. The CDR3 loop spans 14 amino acids. CDR1 and CDR2 (germline): MGHRA, YSYEKL. V was clipped by 1 base and J by 8 bases, with 14 bases between them. V usage is TRBV4-1 and J usage is TRBJ1-2; D is possibly TRBD1 (6 bases). Source: blood, taken before dendritic cell vaccination. The TCR comes from a human donor with glioblastoma. In DNA form, the CDR3 reads TGCGCCAGCAGCCAAGTAACAGGGCCGGGGGGCTACACCTTC. Protein: CASSQVTGPGGYTF.